The 9 T cell receptor beta chains below come from one sample, sequenced in a study of tumor-infiltrating lymphocytes in primary liver carcinoma. Unsorted whole blood supplied the blood RNA, and germline DNA was isolated too. Starting material of 500 to 600 ng total RNA yielded TCR beta cDNA via a constant-region primer. For TCR beta, libraries were produced by three nested multiplex PCR rounds using slightly modified ARM-PCR. A C-beta reverse primer was combined with TRBV1-TRBV30 forward primers in the first two PCR rounds, and each round had roughly 11 cycles. TCRdb fed the multiplex PCR reads into MiXCR, producing one record per CDR3 protein. The table lists 150,000 to 200,000 distinct CDR3 sequences, approximately 65% of them singletons. Sequenced input: peripheral blood. Receptors were obtained from a woman in her fifties or sixties with primary liver carcinoma and hepatitis B virus infection.

Notes on this clonotype: A much larger clone lies a single base off, so this may be a read error. This chain links TRBV6-6 with TRBJ2-1, with D possibly matching TRBD2 (5 bases). Germline assignment: CDR1 MNHNY and CDR2 SVGAGI (reference sequence). V lost 4 bases and J 5 bases, leaving 15 bases between the germline ends. This CDR3 has 15 amino acids. CDR3 nucleotides: TGTGCCAGCAGTTCACCCGGGATTAGCGACAATGAGCAGTTCTTC. Amino acids: CASSSPGISDNEQFF.

About this clonotype: One end of the junction is discordant with germline, which a read error may explain. The chain combines TRBV6-1 with TRBJ1-2; D is ambiguous. The CDR3 has 12 residues. Germline V gene lookup returns CDR1 MNHNS and CDR2 SASEGT. The CDR3 region has the DNA TGTGCCAACAGTGACGGCTACTATGGTTACACCTTC. Protein sequence: CANSDGYYGYTF.

A note on this clonotype: Mismatch with germline at one junction end may stem from a read error. The chain uses TRBV6-6 and TRBJ1-1; tentative D call: TRBD1 (6 bases). The CDR3 loop spans 12 amino acids. Germline CDR1 and CDR2: MNHNY and SVGAGI (reference sequence). The CDR3 sequence is CAGRGLNTGAFF. The CDR3 DNA follows: TGCGCAGGGCGGGGGCTGAACACTGGAGCTTTCTTT.

In regard to this clonotype: A much larger clone differs from this one at a single base, so this may be a read error. This chain's CDR3 is CASSFGGGDMQYF. The CDR3 DNA follows: TGTGCCAGCAGTTTTGGGGGAGGGGATATGCAGTATTTT. This sequence joins TRBV12-3 or TRBV12-4 and TRBJ2-3, with TRBD2 matching over 7 bases. The CDR3 has 13 residues.

J is TRBJ1-4 and V is TRBV12-3 or TRBV12-4; TRBD1 is a possible D gene (5 bases). The CDR3 has 15 residues. With 6 bases removed from V and 8 bases from J, the gap between germline ends came to 19 bases. CDR3 residues: CASRAWSERGEKLFF. CDR3 nucleotide sequence: TGTGCCAGCAGGGCTTGGTCAGAGAGGGGCGAAAAACTGTTTTTT.

This clonotype was seen only a few times. The gene calls are TRBV20-1 and TRBJ2-3; 8 bases fit TRBD2. Germline-derived CDR1 and CDR2 are DFQATT and SNEGSKA (reference sequence). The CDR3 has 16 amino acids. The CDR3 coding sequence is TGCAGGTCGGGGGGGACTAGTGGTATTAGCACAGATACGCAGTATTTT. It specifies CRSGGTSGISTDTQYF.

On this clonotype: Compared with germline, one end of the junction differs, possibly owing to a read error. This chain links TRBV11-3 with TRBJ2-1, with D possibly matching TRBD2 (5 bases). The CDR3 has 17 amino acids. Germline V gene data show CDR1 as SGHNT and CDR2 as YENEEA. The DNA for the CDR3 is TGTACCAGCAGCTTAGCTACCCTAGCAGGCACCTACAATGAGCAGTTCTTC. It yields the protein CTSSLATLAGTYNEQFF.

The rearrangement links TRBV4-1 to TRBJ2-1; TRBD2 might be the D (6 bases). Trimming cost V 9 bases and J 0 bases, with 18 bases left between them. Germline V gene lookup returns CDR1 MGHRA and CDR2 YSYEKL. The CDR3 contains 16 residues. DNA for the CDR3: TGCGCCAGTATCCAAGACGCGGGGAGCTCCTACAATGAGCAGTTCTTC. It is translated as CASIQDAGSSYNEQFF.

Comment on this clonotype: A much larger clone sits a single nucleotide away, making a read error possible. This rearrangement joins TRBV2 to TRBJ1-1; a possible D gene is TRBD1 (5 bases). V lost 4 bases and J 4 bases, leaving 13 bases between the germline ends. This CDR3 has 14 amino acids. Germline CDR1 SNHLY, CDR2 FYNNEI. CDR3 amino acids: CASSVPSQGTEAFF. CDR3 bases: TGTGCCAGCAGTGTACCAAGTCAGGGCACTGAAGCTTTCTTT.